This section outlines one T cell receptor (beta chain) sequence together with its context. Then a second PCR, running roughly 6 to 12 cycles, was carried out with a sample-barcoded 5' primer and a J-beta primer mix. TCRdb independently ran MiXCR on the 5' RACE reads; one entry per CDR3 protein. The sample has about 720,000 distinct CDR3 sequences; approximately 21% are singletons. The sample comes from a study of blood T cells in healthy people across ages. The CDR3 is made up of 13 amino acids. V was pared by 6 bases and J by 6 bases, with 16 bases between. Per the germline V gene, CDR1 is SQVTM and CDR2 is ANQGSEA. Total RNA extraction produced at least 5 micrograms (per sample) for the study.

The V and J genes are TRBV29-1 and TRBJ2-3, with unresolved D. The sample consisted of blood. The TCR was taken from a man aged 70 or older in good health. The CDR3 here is CSVLAGALDTQYF. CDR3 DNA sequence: TGCAGCGTATTAGCAGGAGCCTTGGATACGCAGTATTTT.